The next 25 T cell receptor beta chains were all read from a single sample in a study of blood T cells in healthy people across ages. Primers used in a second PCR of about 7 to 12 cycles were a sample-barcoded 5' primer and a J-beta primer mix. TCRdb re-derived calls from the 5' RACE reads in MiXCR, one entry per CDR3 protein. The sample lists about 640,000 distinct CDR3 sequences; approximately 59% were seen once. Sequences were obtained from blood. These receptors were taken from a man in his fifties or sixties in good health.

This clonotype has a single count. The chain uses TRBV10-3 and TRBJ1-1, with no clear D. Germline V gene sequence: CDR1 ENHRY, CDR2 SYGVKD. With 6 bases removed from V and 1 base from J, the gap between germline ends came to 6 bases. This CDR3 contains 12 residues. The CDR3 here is CAIRDGNTEAFF. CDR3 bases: TGTGCCATCAGGGACGGGAACACTGAAGCTTTCTTT.

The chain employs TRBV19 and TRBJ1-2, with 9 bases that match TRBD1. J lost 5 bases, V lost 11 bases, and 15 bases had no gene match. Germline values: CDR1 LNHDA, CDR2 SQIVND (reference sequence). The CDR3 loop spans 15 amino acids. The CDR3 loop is CAPIRGDRECYGYTF. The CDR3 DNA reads TGTGCCCCAATCCGGGGGGACAGGGAGTGTTATGGCTACACCTTC.

CDR3 sequence (DNA): TGTGCCAGCAGCTTAGAGCGTTTGGGGACTAGCCTAGGGGAGGAGCAGTTCTTC. Its protein product is CASSLERLGTSLGEEQFF. The chain has TRBV7-9 and TRBJ2-1; TRBD2 matches at 9 bases. Per the germline V gene, CDR1 is SEHNR and CDR2 is FQNEAQ (reference sequence). V shed 1 base, J shed 10 bases, and the junction held 17 bases outside the gene matches. CDR3 size: 18 residues.

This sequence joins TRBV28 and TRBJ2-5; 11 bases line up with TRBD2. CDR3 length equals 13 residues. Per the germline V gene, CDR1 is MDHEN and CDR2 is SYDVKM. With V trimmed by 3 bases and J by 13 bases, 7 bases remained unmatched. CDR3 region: CASSFVLAGVPYF. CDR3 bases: TGTGCCAGCAGTTTTGTACTAGCGGGGGTCCCGTACTTC.

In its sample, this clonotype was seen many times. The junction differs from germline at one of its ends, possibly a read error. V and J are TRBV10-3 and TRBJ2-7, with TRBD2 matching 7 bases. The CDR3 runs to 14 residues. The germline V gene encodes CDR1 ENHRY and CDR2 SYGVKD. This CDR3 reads CAIKGREAAYEQYF. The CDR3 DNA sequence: TGTGCGATCAAAGGGAGGGAAGCCGCCTACGAGCAGTACTTC.

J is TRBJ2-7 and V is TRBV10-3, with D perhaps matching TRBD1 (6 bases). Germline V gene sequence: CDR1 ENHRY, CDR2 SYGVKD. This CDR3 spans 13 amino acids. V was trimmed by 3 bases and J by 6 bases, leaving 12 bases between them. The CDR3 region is CAISEGGYLEQYF. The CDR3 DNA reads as TGTGCCATCAGTGAAGGGGGTTACCTCGAGCAGTACTTC.

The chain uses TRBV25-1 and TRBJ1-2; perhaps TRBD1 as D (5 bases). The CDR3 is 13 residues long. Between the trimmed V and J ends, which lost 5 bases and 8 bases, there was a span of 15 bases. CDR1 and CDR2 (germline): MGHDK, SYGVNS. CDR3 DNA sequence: TGTGCCAGCAGTAGTACAGGACAAGGGGGCTACACCTTC. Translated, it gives CASSSTGQGGYTF.

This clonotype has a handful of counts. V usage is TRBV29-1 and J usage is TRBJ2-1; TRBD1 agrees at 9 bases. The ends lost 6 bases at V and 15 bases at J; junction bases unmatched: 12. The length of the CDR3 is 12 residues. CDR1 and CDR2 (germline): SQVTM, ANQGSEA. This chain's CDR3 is CSVDSDRGDSFF. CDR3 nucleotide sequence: TGCAGCGTCGACAGCGACAGGGGGGATTCGTTCTTC.

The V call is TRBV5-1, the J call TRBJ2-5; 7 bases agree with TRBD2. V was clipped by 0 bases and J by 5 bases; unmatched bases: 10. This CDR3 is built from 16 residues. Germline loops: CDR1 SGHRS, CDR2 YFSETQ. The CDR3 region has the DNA TGCGCCAGCAGCTTGGAGGGAGGGTCCCCCTGGGAGACCCAGTACTTC. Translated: CASSLEGGSPWETQYF. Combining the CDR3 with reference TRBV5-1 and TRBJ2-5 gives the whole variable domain KAGVTQTPRYLIKTRGQQVTLSCSPISGHRSVSWYQQTPGQGLQFLFEYFSETQRNKGNFPGRFSGRQFSNSRSEMNVSTLELGDSALYLCASSLEGGSPWETQYFGPGTRLLVL.

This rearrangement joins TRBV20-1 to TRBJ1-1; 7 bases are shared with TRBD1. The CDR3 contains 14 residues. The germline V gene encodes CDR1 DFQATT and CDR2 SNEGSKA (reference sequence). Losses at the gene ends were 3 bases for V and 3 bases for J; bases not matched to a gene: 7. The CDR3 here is CSARPGQDYTEAFF. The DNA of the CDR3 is TGCAGTGCTAGGCCCGGACAGGATTACACTGAAGCTTTCTTT.

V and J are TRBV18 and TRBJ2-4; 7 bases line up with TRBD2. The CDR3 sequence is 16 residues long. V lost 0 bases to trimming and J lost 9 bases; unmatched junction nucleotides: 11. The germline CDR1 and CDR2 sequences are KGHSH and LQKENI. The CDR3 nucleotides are TGTGCCAGCTCACCACCGGGGGAGGGAAGCGAAGGCATTCAGTACTTC. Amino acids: CASSPPGEGSEGIQYF.

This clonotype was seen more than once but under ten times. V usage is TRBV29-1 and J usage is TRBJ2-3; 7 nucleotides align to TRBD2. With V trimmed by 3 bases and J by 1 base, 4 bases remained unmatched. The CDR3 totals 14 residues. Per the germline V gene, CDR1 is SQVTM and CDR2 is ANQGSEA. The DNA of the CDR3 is TGCAGCGTTGAGGGACGGGGGGGCACAGATACGCAGTATTTT. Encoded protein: CSVEGRGGTDTQYF.

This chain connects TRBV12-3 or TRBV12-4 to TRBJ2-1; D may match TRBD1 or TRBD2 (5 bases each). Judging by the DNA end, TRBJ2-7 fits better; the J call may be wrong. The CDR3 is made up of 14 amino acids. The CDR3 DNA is TGTGCCAGCAGTTTAGTGGGGGTGAGGAATGAGCAGTACTTC. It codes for CASSLVGVRNEQYF.

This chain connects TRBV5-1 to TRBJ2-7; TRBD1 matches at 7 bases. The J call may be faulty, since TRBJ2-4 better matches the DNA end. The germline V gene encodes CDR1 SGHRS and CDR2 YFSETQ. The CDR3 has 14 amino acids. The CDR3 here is CASSLSTGTDIQYF. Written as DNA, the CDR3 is TGCGCCAGCAGCTTGTCGACAGGGACGGACATTCAGTACTTC.

The CDR3 nucleotides read TGCAGCGTTGACGGGACAGGGGGTGAAGCTTTCTTT. This encodes CSVDGTGGEAFF. The rearrangement uses TRBV29-1 and TRBJ1-1, with 11 positions matching TRBD1. The CDR3 runs to 12 residues. Trimming removed 3 bases from V and 7 bases from J; junction bases left unmatched: 1. CDR1 is SQVTM, CDR2 ANQGSEA, per germline.

CDR3 DNA: TGTGCCAGCAGCTGGGACAGGGATAATTCAAATGGCTACACCTTC. Its protein product is CASSWDRDNSNGYTF. The genes are TRBV6-2 or TRBV6-3 and TRBJ1-2; 9 nucleotides align to TRBD1. CDR1 MNHEY and CDR2 SVGEGT come from the germline V gene. CDR3 length: 15 amino acids. J was trimmed by 6 bases and V by 6 bases; bases with no gene match: 11.

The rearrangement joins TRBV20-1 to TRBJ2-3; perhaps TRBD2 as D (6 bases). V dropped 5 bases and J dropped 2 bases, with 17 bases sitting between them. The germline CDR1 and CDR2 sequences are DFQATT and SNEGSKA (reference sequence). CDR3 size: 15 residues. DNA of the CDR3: TGCAGTGCTCCCCGGTGGCGGGGATTCACAGATACGCAGTATTTT. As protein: CSAPRWRGFTDTQYF.

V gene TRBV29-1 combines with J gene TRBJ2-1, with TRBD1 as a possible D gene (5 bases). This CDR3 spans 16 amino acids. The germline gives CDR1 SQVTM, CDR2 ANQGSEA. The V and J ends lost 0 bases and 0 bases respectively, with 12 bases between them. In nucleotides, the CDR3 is TGCAGCGTTGAAGATGGGGCGAGGAGCTCCTACAATGAGCAGTTCTTC. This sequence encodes CSVEDGARSSYNEQFF.

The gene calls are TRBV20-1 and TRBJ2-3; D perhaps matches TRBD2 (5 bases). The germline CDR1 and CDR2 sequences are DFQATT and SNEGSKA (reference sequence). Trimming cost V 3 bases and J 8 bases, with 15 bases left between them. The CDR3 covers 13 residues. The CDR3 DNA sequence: TGCAGTGCTAGTGTGCGCCGGGAAGGTACGCAGTATTTT. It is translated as CSASVRREGTQYF.

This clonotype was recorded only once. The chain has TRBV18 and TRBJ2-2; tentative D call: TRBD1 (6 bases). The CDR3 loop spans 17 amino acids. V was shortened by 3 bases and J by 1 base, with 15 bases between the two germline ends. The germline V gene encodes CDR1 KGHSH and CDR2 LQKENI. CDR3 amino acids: CASSPLGSGQNTGELFF. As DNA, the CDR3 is TGTGCCAGCTCACCGCTGGGGTCGGGACAGAACACCGGGGAGCTGTTTTTT.

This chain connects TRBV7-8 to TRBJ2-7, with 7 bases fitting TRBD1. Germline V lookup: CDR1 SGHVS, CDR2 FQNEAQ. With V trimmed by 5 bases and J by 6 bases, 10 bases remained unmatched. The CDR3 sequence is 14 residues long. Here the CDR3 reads CASSDRVRTGEQYF. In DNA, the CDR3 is TGTGCCAGCAGCGACAGGGTTCGAACGGGCGAGCAGTACTTC.

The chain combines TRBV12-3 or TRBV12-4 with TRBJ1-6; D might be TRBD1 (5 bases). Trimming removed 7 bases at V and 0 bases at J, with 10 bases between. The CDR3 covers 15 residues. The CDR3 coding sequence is TGTGCCAGCACTCGGACAAGCTCCTATAATTCACCCCTCCACTTT. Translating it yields CASTRTSSYNSPLHF.

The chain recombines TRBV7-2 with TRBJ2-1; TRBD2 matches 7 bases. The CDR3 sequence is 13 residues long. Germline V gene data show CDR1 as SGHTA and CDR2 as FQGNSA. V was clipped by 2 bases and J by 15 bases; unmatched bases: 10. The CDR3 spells CASSLRLAVSPFF. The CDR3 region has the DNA TGTGCCAGCAGCTTAAGGCTAGCGGTGTCGCCGTTCTTC.

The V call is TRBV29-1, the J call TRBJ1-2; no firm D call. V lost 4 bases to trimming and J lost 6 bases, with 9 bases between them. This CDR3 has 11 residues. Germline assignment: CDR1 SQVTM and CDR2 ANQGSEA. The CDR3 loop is CSVGGGNGYTF. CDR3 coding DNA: TGCAGCGTTGGAGGAGGGAATGGCTACACCTTC.

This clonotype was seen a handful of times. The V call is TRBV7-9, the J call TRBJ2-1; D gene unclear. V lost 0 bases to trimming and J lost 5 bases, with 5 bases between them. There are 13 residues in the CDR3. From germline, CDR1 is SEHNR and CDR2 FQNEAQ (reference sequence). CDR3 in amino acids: CASSLAMDNEQFF. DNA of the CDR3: TGTGCCAGCAGCTTAGCGATGGACAATGAGCAGTTCTTC.